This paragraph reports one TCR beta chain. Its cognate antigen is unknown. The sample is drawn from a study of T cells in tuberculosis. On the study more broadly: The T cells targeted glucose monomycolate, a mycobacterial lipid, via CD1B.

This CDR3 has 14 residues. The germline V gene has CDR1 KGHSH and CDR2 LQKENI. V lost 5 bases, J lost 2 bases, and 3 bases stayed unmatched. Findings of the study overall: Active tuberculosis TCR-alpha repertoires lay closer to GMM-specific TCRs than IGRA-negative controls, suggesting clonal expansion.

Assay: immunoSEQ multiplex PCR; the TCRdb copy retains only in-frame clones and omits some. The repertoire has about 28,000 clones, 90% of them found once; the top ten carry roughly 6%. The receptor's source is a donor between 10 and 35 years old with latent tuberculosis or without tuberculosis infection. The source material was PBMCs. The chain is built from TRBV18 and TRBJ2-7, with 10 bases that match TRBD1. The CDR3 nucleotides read TGTGCCAGCTCAAAGGACAGGGGGGCCTACGAGCAGTACTTC. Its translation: CASSKDRGAYEQYF.